This is a list of T cell receptor beta chains from one sample in a study of T cells in Graves' hyperthyroidism and ophthalmopathy. TCRdb re-derived calls from the multiplex PCR reads in MiXCR, one entry per CDR3 protein. Among fewer than 650,000 distinct CDR3 sequences, approximately 15% were seen once, and the ten largest hold more than 4.5%. The sequenced sample was blood. Receptor source: a woman between 25 and 40 years old with Graves' hyperthyroidism that later progressed to Graves' ophthalmopathy. CDR3s leave out the opening cysteine and the closing phenylalanine or tryptophan.

V gene: TRBV4-1
CDR3 protein: ASSPRSFSGTDTQY

V gene: TRBV24-1
CDR3 protein: ATSDSQGMFNEQY

V gene: TRBV4-1
CDR3 protein: ASSRDRLVFYNEQF

V gene: TRBV28
CDR3 protein: ASSLFPGAWGTEAF

V gene: TRBV11-3
CDR3 protein: ASSPGRRGRNTEAF

V gene: TRBV5-1
CDR3 protein: ASSPGQGILTDTQY

V gene: TRBV27
CDR3 protein: ASSQGTGEYGYT

V gene: TRBV19
CDR3 protein: ASSVKTGGSYNEQF

V gene: TRBV11-3
CDR3 protein: ASSPSPSRPYGYT

V gene: TRBV2
CDR3 protein: AWPALTLPNEQF

V gene: TRBV19
CDR3 protein: ASSSRQGIEKLF

V gene: TRBV20-1
CDR3 protein: STAGDYEQY

V gene: TRBV6-1
CDR3 protein: ASQVSDSYNEQF

V gene: TRBV11-3
CDR3 protein: ASSPFWREGKEETQY

V gene: TRBV30
CDR3 protein: AWRYGGLLNTEAF

V gene: TRBV7-6
CDR3 protein: ASSLGASGSRSYEQY